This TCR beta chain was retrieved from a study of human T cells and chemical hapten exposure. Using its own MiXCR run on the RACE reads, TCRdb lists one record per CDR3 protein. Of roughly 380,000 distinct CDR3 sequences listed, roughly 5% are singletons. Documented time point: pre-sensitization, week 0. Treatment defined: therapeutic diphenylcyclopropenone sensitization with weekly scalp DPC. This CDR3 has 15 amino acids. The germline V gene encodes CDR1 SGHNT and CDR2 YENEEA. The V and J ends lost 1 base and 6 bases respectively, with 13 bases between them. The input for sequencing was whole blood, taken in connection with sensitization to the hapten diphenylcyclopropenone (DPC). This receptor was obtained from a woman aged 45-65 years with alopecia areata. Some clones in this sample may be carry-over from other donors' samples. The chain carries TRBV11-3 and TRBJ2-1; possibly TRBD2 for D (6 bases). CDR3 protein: CASSLGPGLSNEQFF. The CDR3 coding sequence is TGTGCCAGCAGCTTAGGTCCGGGACTTTCCAATGAGCAGTTCTTC.